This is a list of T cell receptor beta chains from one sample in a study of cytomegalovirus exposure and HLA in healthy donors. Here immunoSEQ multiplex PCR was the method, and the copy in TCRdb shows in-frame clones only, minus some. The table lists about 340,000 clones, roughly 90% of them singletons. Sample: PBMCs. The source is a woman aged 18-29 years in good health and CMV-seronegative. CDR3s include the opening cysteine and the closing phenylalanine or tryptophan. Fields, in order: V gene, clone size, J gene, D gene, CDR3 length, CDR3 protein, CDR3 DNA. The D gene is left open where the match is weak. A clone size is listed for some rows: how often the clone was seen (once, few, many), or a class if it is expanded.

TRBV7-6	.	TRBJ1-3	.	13	CASSLGDGNTIYF	TGTGCCAGCAGCTTAGGCGATGGAAACACCATATATTTT
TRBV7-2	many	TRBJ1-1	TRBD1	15	CASSRTGARNTEAFF	TGTGCCAGCAGCCGCACAGGGGCCCGGAACACTGAAGCTTTCTTT
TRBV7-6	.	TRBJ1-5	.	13	CASAGASNQPQHF	TGTGCCAGCGCAGGGGCAAGCAATCAGCCCCAGCATTTT
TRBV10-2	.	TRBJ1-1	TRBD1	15	CASNRDRGGNTEAFF	TGCGCCAGCAACCGGGACAGGGGGGGGAACACTGAAGCTTTCTTT
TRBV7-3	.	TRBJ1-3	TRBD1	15	CASSNPGQGANTIYF	TGTGCCAGCAGCAATCCGGGACAGGGTGCAAACACCATATATTTT
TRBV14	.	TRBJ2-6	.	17	CASSQDGRGSGANVLTF	TGTGCCAGCAGCCAAGATGGACGGGGCTCTGGGGCCAACGTCCTGACTTTC
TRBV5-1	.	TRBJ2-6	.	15	CASSLTGLGANVLTF	TGCGCCAGCAGCCTTACAGGGTTGGGGGCCAACGTCCTGACTTTC
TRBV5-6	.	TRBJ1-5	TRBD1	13	CASSLQGTGPAHF	TGTGCCAGCAGCTTGCAAGGGACAGGGCCCGCTCATTTT
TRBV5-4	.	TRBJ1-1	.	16	CASIRDTVASGTEAFF	TGTGCCAGCATCCGGGACACGGTCGCGTCGGGCACTGAAGCTTTCTTT
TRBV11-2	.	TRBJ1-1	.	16	CASSPRGGPMNTEAFF	TGTGCCAGCAGCCCCCGGGGAGGGCCCATGAACACTGAAGCTTTCTTT
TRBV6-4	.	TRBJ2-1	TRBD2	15	CASSDSLAGDAEQFF	TGTGCCAGCAGTGACTCCTTAGCGGGAGACGCCGAGCAGTTCTTC
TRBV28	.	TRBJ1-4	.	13	CASPDRPNEKLFF	TGTGCCAGCCCCGACAGGCCCAACGAAAAACTGTTTTTT
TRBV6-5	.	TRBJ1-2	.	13	CASTGGVGYGYTF	TGTGCCAGTACGGGAGGGGTTGGCTATGGCTACACCTTC
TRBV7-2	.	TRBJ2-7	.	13	CASSLTGAYEQYF	TGTGCCAGCAGCCTGACGGGGGCCTACGAGCAGTACTTC
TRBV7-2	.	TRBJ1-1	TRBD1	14	CASSLIEGATEAFF	TGTGCCAGCAGCTTGATCGAGGGGGCCACTGAAGCTTTCTTT
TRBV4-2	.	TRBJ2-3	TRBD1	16	CASSHPTGEMADTQYF	TGTGCCAGCAGCCACCCCACAGGGGAGATGGCAGATACGCAGTATTTT
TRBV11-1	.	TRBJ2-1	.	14	CASSLELSYNEQFF	TGTGCCAGCAGCTTAGAACTCTCCTACAATGAGCAGTTCTTC
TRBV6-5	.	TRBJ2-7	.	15	CASSYRGQGAYEQYF	TGTGCCAGCAGTTACCGGGGGCAGGGGGCCTACGAGCAGTACTTC
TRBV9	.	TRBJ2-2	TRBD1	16	CASSVDGTGESGELFF	TGTGCCAGCAGCGTAGATGGGACAGGGGAATCCGGGGAGCTGTTTTTT
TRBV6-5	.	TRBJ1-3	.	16	CASSYQPQGSGNTIYF	TGTGCCAGCAGTTACCAGCCACAGGGCTCTGGAAACACCATATATTTT
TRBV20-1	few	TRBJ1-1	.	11	CSTRRVTEAFF	TGCAGTACGAGGCGGGTCACTGAAGCTTTCTTT
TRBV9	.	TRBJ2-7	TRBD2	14	CASSAGTSSPWQYF	TGTGCCAGCAGCGCCGGGACTAGCTCCCCGTGGCAGTACTTC
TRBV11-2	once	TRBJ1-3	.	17	CASSFSHGGLSGNTIYF	TGTGCCAGCAGCTTCAGTCACGGGGGGCTGTCAGGAAACACCATATATTTT
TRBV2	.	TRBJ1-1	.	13	CASRGEGVPEAFF	TGTGCCAGCAGAGGAGAAGGGGTGCCTGAAGCTTTCTTT
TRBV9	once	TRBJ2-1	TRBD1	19	CASSVETPTRTGSYNEQFF	TGTGCCAGCAGCGTAGAGACCCCCACTCGGACAGGGTCCTACAATGAGCAGTTCTTC
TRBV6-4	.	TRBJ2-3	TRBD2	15	CASSGLAGEVDTQYF	TGTGCCAGCAGCGGACTAGCGGGAGAGGTAGATACGCAGTATTTT
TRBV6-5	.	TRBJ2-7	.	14	CASSDPGSSYEQYF	TGTGCCAGCAGTGACCCGGGTTCCTCCTACGAGCAGTACTTC
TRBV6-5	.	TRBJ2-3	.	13	CASSWSHTDTQYF	TGTGCCAGCAGTTGGTCACACACAGATACGCAGTATTTT
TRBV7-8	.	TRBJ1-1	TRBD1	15	CASSSRDRVGTEAFF	TGTGCCAGCAGCTCCCGGGACAGGGTCGGCACTGAAGCTTTCTTT
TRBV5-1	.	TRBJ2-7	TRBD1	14	CASSVGQGYYEQYF	TGCGCCAGCAGCGTAGGACAGGGGTACTACGAGCAGTACTTC
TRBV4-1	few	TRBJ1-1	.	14	CASRGPLRGTEAFF	TGCGCCAGCAGAGGACCGCTCCGGGGCACTGAAGCTTTCTTT
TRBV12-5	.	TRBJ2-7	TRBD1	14	CASGWHRGRYEQYF	TGTGCTAGTGGTTGGCACAGGGGTCGGTACGAGCAGTACTTC